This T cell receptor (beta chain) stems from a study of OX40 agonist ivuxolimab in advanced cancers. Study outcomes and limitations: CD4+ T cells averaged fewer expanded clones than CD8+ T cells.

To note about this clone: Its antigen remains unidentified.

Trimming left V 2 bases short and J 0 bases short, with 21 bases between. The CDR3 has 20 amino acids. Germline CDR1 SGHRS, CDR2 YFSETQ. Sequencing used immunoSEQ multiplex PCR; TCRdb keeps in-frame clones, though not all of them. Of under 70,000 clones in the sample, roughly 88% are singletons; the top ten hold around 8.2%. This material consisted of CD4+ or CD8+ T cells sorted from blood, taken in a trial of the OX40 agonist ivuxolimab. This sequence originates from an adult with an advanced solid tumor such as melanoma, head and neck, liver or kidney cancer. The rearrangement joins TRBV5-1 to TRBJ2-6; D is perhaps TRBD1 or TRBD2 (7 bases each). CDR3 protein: CASSFQTGRAGRSGANVLTF. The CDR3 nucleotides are TGCGCCAGCAGCTTCCAGACAGGGAGGGCGGGTCGCTCTGGGGCCAACGTCCTGACTTTC. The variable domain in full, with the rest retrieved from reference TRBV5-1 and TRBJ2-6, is KAGVTQTPRYLIKTRGQQVTLSCSPISGHRSVSWYQQTPGQGLQFLFEYFSETQRNKGNFPGRFSGRQFSNSRSEMNVSTLELGDSALYLCASSFQTGRAGRSGANVLTFGAGSRLTVL.